This T cell receptor beta chain comes out of a study of cytomegalovirus exposure and HLA in healthy donors. Primers included in the PCR were 60 Vbeta and 13 Jbeta primers. This table comes from immunoSEQ multiplex PCR, and its TCRdb copy is limited to in-frame clones, with some not included. The sample contains 90,000 to 150,000 clones, about 72% of which appear only once. Details on this clone: Its antigen is not identified.

Findings and limits, study-wide: The majority of CMV-associated TCR beta chains were reported as apparently HLA-restricted in a later analysis. With later analysis, a missense DCLRE1C variant became linked to TCR beta V- and J-gene trimming.

J was trimmed by 4 bases and V by 4 bases; bases with no gene match: 13. Germline CDR1 reads MNHEY; CDR2 reads SMNVEV (reference sequence). This CDR3 is built from 16 residues. This TCR was recovered from a man aged 45-65 years in good health and CMV-seropositive. The sequenced material came from PBMCs. V usage is TRBV27 and J usage is TRBJ2-7, with 7 positions matching TRBD2. The DNA for the CDR3 is TGTGCCAGCAGTTCACCCCTGAGGGAGGGGAAGTACGAGCAGTACTTC. Amino acid sequence: CASSSPLREGKYEQYF.